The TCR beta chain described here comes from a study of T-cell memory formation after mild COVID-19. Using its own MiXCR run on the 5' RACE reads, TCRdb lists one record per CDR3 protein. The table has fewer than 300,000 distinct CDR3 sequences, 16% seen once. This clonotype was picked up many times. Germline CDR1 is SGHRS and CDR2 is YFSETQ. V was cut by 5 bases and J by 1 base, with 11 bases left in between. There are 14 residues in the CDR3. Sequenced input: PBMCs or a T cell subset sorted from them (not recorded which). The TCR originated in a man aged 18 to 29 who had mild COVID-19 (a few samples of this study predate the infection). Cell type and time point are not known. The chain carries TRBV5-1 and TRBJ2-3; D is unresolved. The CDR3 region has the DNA TGCGCCAGCAGGAGTGGGAAGGGCACAGATACGCAGTATTTT. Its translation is CASRSGKGTDTQYF. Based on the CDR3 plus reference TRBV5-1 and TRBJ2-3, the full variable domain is KAGVTQTPRYLIKTRGQQVTLSCSPISGHRSVSWYQQTPGQGLQFLFEYFSETQRNKGNFPGRFSGRQFSNSRSEMNVSTLELGDSALYLCASRSGKGTDTQYFGPGTRLTVL.